The rows below give T cell receptor beta chains drawn from one sample of a study of beta chain features in type 1 diabetes. Data came from immunoSEQ multiplex PCR; TCRdb stores just in-frame clones and leaves some out. Found here are approximately 260,000 clones, 24% of them singletons; the top ten hold roughly 0.013%. The material sequenced was naive CD4+ T cells from blood. The receptors were sampled from a woman aged 25 to 39 with type 1 diabetes. Both conserved end residues are part of each CDR3. A D gene is named only where the DNA matches it firmly. Clone sizes are given selectively: once, few, many, or a class where the clone is expanded.

cdr3_nt	cdr3_aa	d_call	v_call	j_call	clone_size
TGTGCCAGCAGCTCAGGGAATGAGCAGTTCTTC	CASSSGNEQFF	-	TRBV5-6	TRBJ2-1	-
TGTGCCAGCTCACCACGTCCACCTAGCGGAAGCTCCTACAATGAGCAGTTCTTC	CASSPRPPSGSSYNEQFF	TRBD2	TRBV18	TRBJ2-1	-
TGCGCCCCTCAGAGGGATTCCCGTGGACAGGGGATAGAGGGCACCGGGGAGCTGTTTTTT	CAPQRDSRGQGIEGTGELFF	TRBD1	TRBV23-1	TRBJ2-2	few
TGCGCCAGCAGTATTCAACGGGACAGGGGGAGGTACACTGAAGCTTTCTTT	CASSIQRDRGRYTEAFF	TRBD1	TRBV23-1	TRBJ1-1	few
TGTGCCAGCAGTTACTCGTTGGGACAGGGAAACTATGGCTACACCTTC	CASSYSLGQGNYGYTF	TRBD1	TRBV6-5	TRBJ1-2	-
TGTGCCAGCTCACCACGGGCCAGGGTGTACACTGAAGCTTTCTTT	CASSPRARVYTEAFF	-	TRBV18	TRBJ1-1	-
TGTGCCAGCAGTTTGGACAGGAGTGAAGCTTTCTTT	CASSLDRSEAFF	TRBD1	TRBV28	TRBJ1-1	few
TGTGCCATCAGTGGGGGGGATTACAATGAGCAGTTCTTC	CAISGGDYNEQFF	-	TRBV10-3	TRBJ2-1	-
TGTGCCAGCAGTGACCCTAGCGGGACCGAGCAGTACTTC	CASSDPSGTEQYF	TRBD2	TRBV6-1	TRBJ2-7	-
TGTGCCAGTAGTAGCAGCGGGGTCGAGCAGTACTTC	CASSSSGVEQYF	TRBD2	TRBV19	TRBJ2-7	-
TGTGCCAGCAGCTCCTCCCGAAGGGGGAACACTGAAGCTTTCTTT	CASSSSRRGNTEAFF	-	TRBV7-2	TRBJ1-1	few
TGCGCCAGCAGCTTGGACAGCTTTCCCTACGAGCAGTACTTC	CASSLDSFPYEQYF	-	TRBV5-1	TRBJ2-7	few
TGTGCCAGCAGTTACTGGTCAGCGGAGCAGTTCTTC	CASSYWSAEQFF	-	TRBV6-6	TRBJ2-1	-
TGCGCCAGCAGTCAATCCAGGGGGCGCGGGTACGAGCAGTACTTC	CASSQSRGRGYEQYF	TRBD1	TRBV23-1	TRBJ2-7	-